This entry is about one TCR beta chain. It has no known antigen specificity. No clone much larger than this one lies a single base away; base qualities are absent. This entry belongs to a study of cytomegalovirus exposure and HLA in healthy donors (dated by TCRdb to 2016 to 2017). Broadly, across the study: According to an earlier analysis of several hundred of the donors, about 179 million T cells yielded 120 million or so unique TCR beta sequences and approximately 300 Gb of sequence data. An early release that covered about 600 HLA-typed donors contained around 330 gigabases of sequencing data and approximately 85 million unique TCR sequences. Of the roughly 400 genotyped donors, over 80% were placed in the genetic ancestry cluster associated with self-reported Caucasian donors. The study aimed to test whether cataloging public T cell receptors could reveal signatures of past pathogen exposure. The study profiled the T cell repertoires of about 720 subjects by immunosequencing and related them to cytomegalovirus serostatus. In addition to the first cohort of around 670 subjects, a separate validation cohort of 130 or so different subjects was used. To predict cytomegalovirus infection status, the study combined high-throughput TCR immunosequencing, statistical association of individual TCRs with disease status, and machine learning. A later analysis re-analyzed previously published TCR beta repertoires from about 730 donors and added high-resolution HLA genotyping to study TCR occurrence patterns. In the later analysis, no new phenotypic data were used to find candidate immune exposures; instead, reliance was placed on TCR beta sequences and their occurrence across donors. An earlier analysis of 587 of the donors applied high-throughput TCR beta sequencing to assess whether each TCR beta V gene segment acted as functional or pseudogenic. Alongside the repertoire data, information on donor age, sex, ethnicity and CMV serostatus was compiled. A later genetic analysis took genome-wide SNP genotypes for about 55% of the 666 donors and used that subset as a discovery cohort. Every discovery cohort repertoire had been produced on one sequencing platform. HLA typing included class I and class II loci at four-digit resolution. Typing coverage differed by locus: A, B, C, DRB1 and DQB1 were typed in roughly 620-630 donors, DQA1 in about 550, DPA1 in around 600, and DPB1 in 400 to 480. Four to six DR-DQ haplotypes were handled as single units for association and clustering, since linkage in the cohort was strong. Among almost 400 genotyped donors of the cohort, an average of approximately 240,000 unique TCR beta nucleotide sequences were sequenced per donor, roughly a sixth of them non-productive.

The cohort comprised 710 or so healthy bone marrow donors. At the time of sampling, all cohort members were nominally healthy, though unrecorded immune exposures were likely present. The donor was CMV seronegative and was included in the group of several hundred seronegative cohort members. A peripheral blood sample was collected from each donor, and TCR beta sequencing was performed on peripheral blood mononuclear cells. The Qiagen DNeasy Blood Extraction Kit was used to extract genomic DNA from the blood cell samples. Study-wide conclusions, independent of this receptor: A later genetic analysis reported fewer N-insertions in productive TCRs among donors in an Asian-associated ancestry cluster than the approximately 700-donor mean. A later genetic analysis associated a missense DCLRE1C variant with V-gene and J-gene trimming of TCR beta chains, and an independent cohort replicated the association. A later analysis associated some 17,000 TCR beta sequences with specific HLA alleles at a false discovery rate of 0.05. The classifier was reported to diagnose cytomegalovirus status with high specificity and sensitivity in both the original cohort and the validation cohort. A cluster of highly shared sequence variants was judged likely to represent a technical artifact of the sequencing pipeline. In vitro tests confirmed that a few of the cytomegalovirus-associated TCR beta chains recognize cytomegalovirus antigens. In an earlier analysis of more than 500 of the donors, most TCR beta V segments appeared in productive rearrangements about 87% or about 30% of the time, broadly matching IMGT annotations. Correlated functional status among segregating V segments might reflect linkage disequilibrium, but an unknown experimental factor could not be ruled out. Because counts were too low, seventeen rarely observed V segments, including chromosome 9 orphons, were excluded from the earlier analysis of 587 of the donors. For the cohort, immune exposure information was limited to CMV serostatus. A later analysis found that most CMV-associated TCR beta chains appeared HLA-restricted, with HLA associations seemingly driven largely by CMV exposure. In a later analysis, HLA-associated TCR beta chains were found to be more clonally expanded and to have lower generation probabilities than equally common non-associated chains. Because HLA typing was unavailable for some donors at each locus, only the typed subset was used in association tests. It was suggested by the authors that the approach could potentially be generalized to other disease states and immunological phenotypes. This cohort had only TCR beta chains sequenced, and the lack of alpha or paired-chain data limited which features could be detected. In a later analysis, TCR association rates were found to vary across HLA loci, with the most associated TCRs seen for DRB1 alleles and the fewest for HLA-C alleles. A further reported finding was that TCR beta sequences accurately predicted the HLA-A and HLA-B alleles for most subjects in the first cohort. Some IMGT-functional V segments, including TRBV6-2 and TRBV6-3, could not be told apart with the 87-base-pair reads, so those segments were excluded. Most TCR sequences were observed very rarely across donors, whereas some public TCRs were present in many individuals. Strong co-occurrence of HLA alleles, especially DR and DQ, made assigning TCR associations to individual alleles difficult. Presence/absence analyses assumed roughly uniform sequencing depth across donors, an assumption that may not hold. Several of the top co-occurrence clusters appeared to be linked to parvovirus B19, influenza, CMV and Epstein-Barr virus, according to a later analysis. The study listed 170 or so TCR beta chains as associated with cytomegalovirus.

V is cut by 5 bases and J by 0 bases, and the space between the germline ends is 18 bases. The CDR3 covers 17 residues, taking in both the cysteine and the phenylalanine. Of all the DNA, just the CDR3 is kept, 51 bases in frame from base 1. The germline V gene (reference sequence) yields LNHDA for CDR1 and SQIVND for CDR2. Library preparation used the immunoSEQ multiplex PCR assay. For the multiplex PCR, a mixture combining 60 forward primers for TCR Vbeta segments and 13 reverse primers for TCR Jbeta segments was used. A multiplex PCR assay on genomic DNA amplified the CDR3 region of rearranged TCR beta genes. The Illumina HiSeq System was used to sequence the amplified TCR beta libraries as 87-base-pair reads. Per the authors' processing: In a later analysis, tens of millions of unique TCR beta chains were counted across the 690 or so repertoires, and roughly 10 million of these chains were shared by at least two donors. Raw reads were error-corrected and collapsed into unique sequences with a nearest-neighbor algorithm that merged closely related sequences to remove PCR and sequencing errors. To assign V, D and J gene segments, CDR3 sequences were aligned to IMGT reference sequences. For a sequence to be retained, a match of at least six nucleotides was required to both a V gene segment and a J gene segment. A rearrangement counted as productive if the CDR3 had no stop codons and remained in frame with V and J, and every other rearrangement counted as non-productive. CDR3 was defined by IMGT convention, running from the second conserved V-encoded cysteine to the conserved J-encoded phenylalanine. The earlier analysis of about 610 of the donors excluded any sequence lacking an unambiguous match to a single V gene segment. An earlier analysis of 587 of the donors classified V segments as functional when productive rearrangements were above 56.7% and as segregating when the standard deviation between donors was above 5%. A statistical classification framework was built for diagnosing cytomegalovirus status from the catalog of TCR beta chain sequences. V and J gene assignment, in a later analysis, came from comparing TCR nucleotide sequences with IMGT/GENE-DB human TR gene sequences. Using the TCRdist pipeline, a later analysis assigned CDR3 sequences along with most-parsimonious VDJ recombination scenarios. A later analysis defined each TCR beta chain by its CDR3 amino acid sequence plus V-gene family, and excluded reads lacking a unique V-gene family. A later analysis removed several hundred highly shared, low-generation-probability nucleotide sequences to deal with suspected cross-contamination and a sequencing artifact. For each public chain, a later analysis derived a clonal expansion index from normalized ranks of inferred template counts within each repertoire. In a later analysis, generation probabilities were computed using a VDJ recombination model fitted to out-of-frame rearrangements, and the results were checked against IGoR. In a later analysis, TCR-TCR, TCR-HLA and TCR-CMV co-occurrence was scored with hypergeometric tests, and a repertoire-size bias correction was applied to TCR pairs. In a later analysis, false discovery rates were estimated by permuting HLA or CMV assignments 20 times. In a later analysis, co-occurring TCRs were grouped with DBSCAN, and TCRdist sequence similarity was added when clustering was performed within HLA-allele-positive subsets. For co-occurrence clustering, repertoires with fewer than 30,000 or more than 120,000 public chains were excluded, along with four or five repertoires with anomalous nucleotide sharing. This is the immuneACCESS table as TCRdb keeps it, with only in-frame sequences that have V and J called. A part of the clones is gone; compared with another copy, unresolved V genes explain less than half, and the rest is unexplained. V and J calls plus clone size are reproduced from that table; the DNA served to infer D and trimming. A total of 150,000 to 200,000 clones appear in this sample, roughly 72% of them only once. The ten top clones hold 1.5% to 2% of the sample.

The sequence came from a man under 40 in good health and CMV-seronegative. Recombination joined TRBV19 with TRBJ2-3, with the identity of the D gene unclear. Sequenced: PBMCs. The CDR3: CASSATRPTTSTDTQYF. The nucleotide sequence reads TGTGCCAGTAGTGCCACCCGCCCCACGACTAGCACAGATACGCAGTATTTT.